A single TCR beta chain is shown here with its context. The antigen remains unidentified. This sample is part of a study of blood T cells in healthy people across ages. General observations from the study: Significant beta diversity loss was already apparent by age approximately 38, declining roughly linearly.

Drawing of peripheral blood yielded 7.5 to 10 milliliters from each donor. The second PCR ran about 6 to 12 cycles with a sample-barcoded 5' primer and J-beta primers. TCRdb used MiXCR to reprocess the 5' RACE reads, holding one entry per CDR3 protein. This sample has 1,100,000 or so distinct CDR3 sequences, with 40% to 50% found just once. This CDR3 comprises 13 residues. V lost 4 bases to trimming and J lost 8 bases, with 14 bases between them. The germline V gene encodes CDR1 SGHVS and CDR2 FNYEAQ. The chain links TRBV7-6 to TRBJ1-2; TRBD1 might be the D (5 bases). Sequenced material: blood. This receptor was obtained from a woman aged 55-70 years in good health. CDR3 amino acids: CASSSDGGDGYTF. As DNA, the CDR3 is TGTGCCAGCAGCTCGGACGGGGGGGACGGCTACACCTTC.